This is a list of T cell receptor beta chains from one sample in a study of blood T cell repertoires in COVID-19. Produced via immunoSEQ multiplex PCR; TCRdb's table is partial and in-frame only. The top ten hold approximately 3.8% of the sample, which has approximately 300,000 clones, around four fifths seen once. Source material: peripheral blood. The receptors shown here come from a woman between 50 and 59 years old with active or convalescent COVID-19. The CDR3 runs from the conserved cysteine through the conserved F or W. Fields, in order: CDR3 protein, D gene, V gene, clone size, J gene. A D gene is named only where the DNA matches it firmly. The size field is filled for only some rows; it gives once, few, many or a size class.

CDR3aa: CASSLGGSRQYTEAFF
d_gene: NA
v_gene: TRBV5-1
abundance: NA
j_gene: TRBJ1-1

CDR3aa: CATSNSTDTQYF
d_gene: NA
v_gene: TRBV12-5
abundance: NA
j_gene: TRBJ2-3

CDR3aa: CASSFGTERASEQYF
d_gene: TRBD1
v_gene: TRBV7-9
abundance: NA
j_gene: TRBJ2-7

CDR3aa: CASSSTGTLKVKTQYF
d_gene: NA
v_gene: TRBV27
abundance: NA
j_gene: TRBJ2-5

CDR3aa: CASSLEAAANYGYTF
d_gene: NA
v_gene: TRBV5-6
abundance: NA
j_gene: TRBJ1-2

CDR3aa: CASSPWDRGSYEQYF
d_gene: TRBD1
v_gene: TRBV7-9
abundance: NA
j_gene: TRBJ2-7

CDR3aa: CASSPETGGHTEAFF
d_gene: TRBD1
v_gene: TRBV18
abundance: NA
j_gene: TRBJ1-1

CDR3aa: CASSGPTGLTGELFF
d_gene: NA
v_gene: TRBV9
abundance: NA
j_gene: TRBJ2-2

CDR3aa: CASSEAGGTYDGYTF
d_gene: NA
v_gene: TRBV6-1
abundance: NA
j_gene: TRBJ1-2

CDR3aa: CASSARDSSYEQYF
d_gene: TRBD1
v_gene: TRBV7-9
abundance: NA
j_gene: TRBJ2-7

CDR3aa: CAISGMGLAGEKYEQYF
d_gene: TRBD2
v_gene: TRBV10-3
abundance: once
j_gene: TRBJ2-7

CDR3aa: CASSKGDRGVGGELFF
d_gene: TRBD1
v_gene: TRBV19
abundance: NA
j_gene: TRBJ2-2

CDR3aa: CASSAPKTGNYEQYF
d_gene: TRBD1
v_gene: TRBV19
abundance: NA
j_gene: TRBJ2-7

CDR3aa: CAISVQNQNTEAFF
d_gene: NA
v_gene: TRBV10-3
abundance: NA
j_gene: TRBJ1-1

CDR3aa: CSVDSTSNYGYTF
d_gene: NA
v_gene: TRBV29-1
abundance: few
j_gene: TRBJ1-2

CDR3aa: CASRSTAVSYEQYF
d_gene: NA
v_gene: TRBV27
abundance: NA
j_gene: TRBJ2-7

CDR3aa: CASSSSGTGFYGYTF
d_gene: TRBD1
v_gene: TRBV7-2
abundance: NA
j_gene: TRBJ1-2

CDR3aa: CASTGTRGSGANVLTF
d_gene: NA
v_gene: TRBV3-1/TRBV3-2
abundance: NA
j_gene: TRBJ2-6

CDR3aa: CAIRQSYEQYF
d_gene: NA
v_gene: TRBV10-3
abundance: NA
j_gene: TRBJ2-7

CDR3aa: CASSLEHEQFF
d_gene: NA
v_gene: TRBV5-6
abundance: NA
j_gene: TRBJ2-1

CDR3aa: CASSHLTGGNTDTQYF
d_gene: TRBD2
v_gene: TRBV7-9
abundance: NA
j_gene: TRBJ2-3

CDR3aa: CASSAGLAGATDTQYF
d_gene: TRBD2
v_gene: TRBV6-4
abundance: NA
j_gene: TRBJ2-3

CDR3aa: CASSWGTSGYNEQFF
d_gene: TRBD2
v_gene: TRBV5-4
abundance: NA
j_gene: TRBJ2-1

CDR3aa: CASSEGPPGGTSYEQYF
d_gene: TRBD1
v_gene: TRBV2
abundance: NA
j_gene: TRBJ2-7

CDR3aa: CASSSPGLAGAGELFF
d_gene: TRBD2
v_gene: TRBV27
abundance: NA
j_gene: TRBJ2-2

CDR3aa: CASSLGVAKNIQYF
d_gene: NA
v_gene: TRBV5-6
abundance: NA
j_gene: TRBJ2-4

CDR3aa: CASSQGLLYYGYTF
d_gene: NA
v_gene: TRBV7-2
abundance: NA
j_gene: TRBJ1-2

CDR3aa: CASSPQGQAYEQYF
d_gene: TRBD1
v_gene: TRBV18
abundance: NA
j_gene: TRBJ2-7

CDR3aa: CASSLWPEQYF
d_gene: NA
v_gene: TRBV11-2
abundance: NA
j_gene: TRBJ2-7

CDR3aa: CASSPGRRGSRADTQYF
d_gene: TRBD2
v_gene: TRBV18
abundance: NA
j_gene: TRBJ2-3

CDR3aa: CASSPGQSDEKLFF
d_gene: TRBD1
v_gene: TRBV7-6
abundance: NA
j_gene: TRBJ1-4

CDR3aa: CASSQDNTGGQETQYF
d_gene: TRBD2
v_gene: TRBV4-1
abundance: once
j_gene: TRBJ2-5

CDR3aa: CASSLLGGTIYF
d_gene: NA
v_gene: TRBV19
abundance: few
j_gene: TRBJ1-3

CDR3aa: CASSGTHRTGELFF
d_gene: NA
v_gene: TRBV27
abundance: NA
j_gene: TRBJ2-2

CDR3aa: CASSPQGWGTEAFF
d_gene: NA
v_gene: TRBV2
abundance: NA
j_gene: TRBJ1-1

CDR3aa: CASSPGTSGSKDEQYF
d_gene: TRBD2
v_gene: TRBV7-9
abundance: few
j_gene: TRBJ2-7

CDR3aa: CASSTGTGKAFF
d_gene: TRBD1
v_gene: TRBV27
abundance: NA
j_gene: TRBJ1-1

CDR3aa: CASSSQGSYNSPLHF
d_gene: NA
v_gene: TRBV7-8
abundance: once
j_gene: TRBJ1-6

CDR3aa: CASSVGGDSPLHF
d_gene: NA
v_gene: TRBV6-4
abundance: NA
j_gene: TRBJ1-6

CDR3aa: CASSTDSMRYNEQFF
d_gene: NA
v_gene: TRBV19
abundance: NA
j_gene: TRBJ2-1

CDR3aa: CASTSLSSYNEQFF
d_gene: NA
v_gene: TRBV5-1
abundance: once
j_gene: TRBJ2-1

CDR3aa: CASTPGPAPEAFF
d_gene: NA
v_gene: TRBV6-6
abundance: few
j_gene: TRBJ1-1

CDR3aa: CASSEEGRATYEQYF
d_gene: TRBD2
v_gene: TRBV6-1
abundance: NA
j_gene: TRBJ2-7

CDR3aa: CASSLDSHGGAGVTGELFF
d_gene: TRBD2
v_gene: TRBV5-1
abundance: NA
j_gene: TRBJ2-2

CDR3aa: CASSPGTRGGELFF
d_gene: NA
v_gene: TRBV18
abundance: few
j_gene: TRBJ2-2

CDR3aa: CASSAGGIKGNTIYF
d_gene: NA
v_gene: TRBV9
abundance: NA
j_gene: TRBJ1-3

CDR3aa: CASSESGNQPQHF
d_gene: NA
v_gene: TRBV2
abundance: NA
j_gene: TRBJ1-5

CDR3aa: CASSSDPGSYNEQFF
d_gene: NA
v_gene: TRBV2
abundance: NA
j_gene: TRBJ2-1

CDR3aa: CASSLGSGYTF
d_gene: NA
v_gene: TRBV12-3/TRBV12-4
abundance: once
j_gene: TRBJ1-2

CDR3aa: CASSQGAPEAFF
d_gene: NA
v_gene: TRBV21-1
abundance: NA
j_gene: TRBJ1-1

CDR3aa: CASGFAENQQETQYF
d_gene: NA
v_gene: TRBV12-5
abundance: NA
j_gene: TRBJ2-5

CDR3aa: CASSLRTGSDTQYF
d_gene: TRBD1
v_gene: TRBV7-8
abundance: NA
j_gene: TRBJ2-3

CDR3aa: CASSLGGAYYNSPLHF
d_gene: NA
v_gene: TRBV28
abundance: once
j_gene: TRBJ1-6

CDR3aa: CASSVGDRDTDTQYF
d_gene: TRBD1
v_gene: TRBV9
abundance: NA
j_gene: TRBJ2-3

CDR3aa: CASSGGTAARSSYNEQFF
d_gene: NA
v_gene: TRBV10-1
abundance: NA
j_gene: TRBJ2-1

CDR3aa: CASSPSASGRSSEQYF
d_gene: TRBD2
v_gene: TRBV7-6
abundance: NA
j_gene: TRBJ2-7

CDR3aa: CASSPGQGITPLWYF
d_gene: TRBD1
v_gene: TRBV18
abundance: NA
j_gene: TRBJ2-7